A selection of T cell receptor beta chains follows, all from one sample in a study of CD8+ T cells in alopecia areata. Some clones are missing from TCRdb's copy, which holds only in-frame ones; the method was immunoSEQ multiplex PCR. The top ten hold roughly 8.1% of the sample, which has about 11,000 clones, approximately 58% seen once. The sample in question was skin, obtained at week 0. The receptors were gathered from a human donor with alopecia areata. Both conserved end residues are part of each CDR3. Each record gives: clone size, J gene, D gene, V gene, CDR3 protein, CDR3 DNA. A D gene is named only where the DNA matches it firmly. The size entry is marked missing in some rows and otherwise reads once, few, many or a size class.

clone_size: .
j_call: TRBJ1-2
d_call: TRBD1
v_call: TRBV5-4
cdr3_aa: CASSLGQGASGYTF
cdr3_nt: TGTGCCAGCAGCTTAGGACAGGGGGCCTCTGGCTACACCTTC

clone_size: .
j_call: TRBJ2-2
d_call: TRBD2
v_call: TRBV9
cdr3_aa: CASSTLSGGGELFF
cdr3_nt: TGTGCCAGCAGCACACTTAGCGGGGGCGGGGAGCTGTTTTTT

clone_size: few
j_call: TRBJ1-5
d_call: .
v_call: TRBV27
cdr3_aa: CASSLKGKLGSNQPQHF
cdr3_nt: TGTGCCAGCAGTTTGAAGGGGAAACTCGGGTCCAATCAGCCCCAGCATTTT

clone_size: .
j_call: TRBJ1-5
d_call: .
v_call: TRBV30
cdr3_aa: CAWSVRRRNQPQHF
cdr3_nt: TGTGCCTGGAGTGTACGCAGGAGGAATCAGCCCCAGCATTTT

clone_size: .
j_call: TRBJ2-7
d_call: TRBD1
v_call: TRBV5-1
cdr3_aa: CASSWAGTGREQYF
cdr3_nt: TGCGCCAGCAGCTGGGCCGGGACAGGCCGCGAGCAGTACTTC

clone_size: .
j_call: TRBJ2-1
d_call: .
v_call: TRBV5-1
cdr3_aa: CASSFPGSSRERTGLYNEQFF
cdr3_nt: TGCGCCAGCAGCTTCCCAGGGTCTTCCCGAGAAAGGACAGGACTATACAATGAGCAGTTCTTC

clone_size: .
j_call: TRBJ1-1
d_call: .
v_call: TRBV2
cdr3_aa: CASMLRMNTEAFF
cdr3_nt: TGTGCCAGCATGCTCAGGATGAACACTGAAGCTTTCTTT

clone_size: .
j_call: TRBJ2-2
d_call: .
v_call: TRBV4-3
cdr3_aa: CASSQDPGSGELFF
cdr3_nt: TGCGCCAGCAGCCAAGATCCCGGGAGCGGGGAGCTGTTTTTT

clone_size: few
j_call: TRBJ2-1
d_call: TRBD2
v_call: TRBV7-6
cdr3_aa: CASSPSWRGGLGEQFF
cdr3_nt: TGTGCCAGCAGCCCCAGCTGGCGGGGGGGCCTTGGTGAGCAGTTCTTC

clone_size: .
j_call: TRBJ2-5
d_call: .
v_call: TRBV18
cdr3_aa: CASSPDGLLKQYF
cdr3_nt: TGTGCCAGCTCACCGGACGGTCTTTTGAAGCAGTACTTC

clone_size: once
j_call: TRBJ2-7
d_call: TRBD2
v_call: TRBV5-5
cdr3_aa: CASSFSTSGRAYEQYF
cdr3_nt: TGTGCCAGCAGCTTCAGTACTAGCGGGAGAGCGTACGAGCAGTACTTC

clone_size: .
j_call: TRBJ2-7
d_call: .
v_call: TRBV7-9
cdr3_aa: CASSLASRLPYF
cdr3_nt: TGTGCCAGCAGCTTAGCCAGCAGGTTGCCATACTTC

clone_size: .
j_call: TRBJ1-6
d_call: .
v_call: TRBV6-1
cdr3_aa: CASRQGLGGSPLHF
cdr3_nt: TGTGCCAGCAGACAGGGCCTCGGTGGTTCACCCCTCCACTTT

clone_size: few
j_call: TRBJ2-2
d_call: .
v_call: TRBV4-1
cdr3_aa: CASSQVLAPRPGELFF
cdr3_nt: TGCGCCAGCAGCCAAGTGCTAGCCCCGCGTCCCGGGGAGCTGTTTTTT

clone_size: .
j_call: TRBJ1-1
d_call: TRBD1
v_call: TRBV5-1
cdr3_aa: CASSLSQGDTEAFF
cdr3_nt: TGCGCCAGCAGCTTGTCACAGGGGGACACTGAAGCTTTCTTT

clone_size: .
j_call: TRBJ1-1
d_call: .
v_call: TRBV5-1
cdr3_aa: CASSLESTRGNTEAFF
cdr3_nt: TGCGCCAGCAGCTTGGAGAGTACCAGGGGGAACACTGAAGCTTTCTTT

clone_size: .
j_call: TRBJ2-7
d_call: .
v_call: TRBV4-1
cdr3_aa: CASSQGFGEQYF
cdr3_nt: TGCGCCAGCAGCCAAGGGTTCGGCGAGCAGTACTTC

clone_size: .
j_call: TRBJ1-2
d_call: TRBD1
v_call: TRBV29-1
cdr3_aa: CSVARQGAGGYTF
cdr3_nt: TGCAGCGTCGCCAGACAGGGGGCAGGAGGCTACACCTTC

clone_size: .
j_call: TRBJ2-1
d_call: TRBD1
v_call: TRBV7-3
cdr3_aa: CASSGDRASYNEQFF
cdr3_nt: TGTGCCAGCAGCGGAGACAGGGCCTCCTACAATGAGCAGTTCTTC

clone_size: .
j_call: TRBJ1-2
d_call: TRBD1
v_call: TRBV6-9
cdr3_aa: CASSYSGQAYGYTF
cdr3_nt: TGTGCCAGCAGTTACTCGGGACAGGCTTATGGCTACACCTTC

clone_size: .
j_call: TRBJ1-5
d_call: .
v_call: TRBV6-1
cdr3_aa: CASGGEYGNQPQHF
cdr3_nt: TGTGCCTCGGGGGGAGAGTATGGCAATCAGCCCCAGCATTTT

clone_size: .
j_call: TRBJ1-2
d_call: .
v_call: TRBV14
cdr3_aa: CASSQDGRDSRGYTF
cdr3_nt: TGTGCCAGCAGCCAAGACGGCAGGGACTCGCGCGGCTACACCTTC

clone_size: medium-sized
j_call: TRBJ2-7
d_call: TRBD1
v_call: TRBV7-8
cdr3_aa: CASSTRQGPSYEQYF
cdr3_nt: TGTGCCAGCAGCACCCGACAGGGGCCATCCTACGAGCAGTACTTC

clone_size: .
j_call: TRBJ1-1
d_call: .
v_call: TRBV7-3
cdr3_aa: CASSGQPNTEAFF
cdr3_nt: TGTGCCAGCAGCGGACAGCCGAACACTGAAGCTTTCTTT

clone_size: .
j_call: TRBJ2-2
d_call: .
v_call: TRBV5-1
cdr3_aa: CASSSDGTANTGELFF
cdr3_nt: TGCGCCAGCAGCTCCGACGGGACGGCAAACACCGGGGAGCTGTTTTTT

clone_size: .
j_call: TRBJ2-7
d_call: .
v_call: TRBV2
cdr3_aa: CASSVSAGSYEQYF
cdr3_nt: TGTGCCAGCAGTGTTTCGGCGGGCTCCTACGAGCAGTACTTC

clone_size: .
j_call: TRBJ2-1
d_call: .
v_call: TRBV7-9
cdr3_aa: CASSLRTARDNEQFF
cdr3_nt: TGTGCCAGCAGCCTTAGGACAGCGCGGGACAATGAGCAGTTCTTC

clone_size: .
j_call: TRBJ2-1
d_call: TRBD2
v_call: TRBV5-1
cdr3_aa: CASTTREGWYNEQFF
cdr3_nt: TGCGCCAGCACCACCAGGGAGGGGTGGTACAATGAGCAGTTCTTC

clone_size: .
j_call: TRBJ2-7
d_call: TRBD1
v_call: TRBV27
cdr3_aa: CASSWDRGPYEQYF
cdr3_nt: TGTGCCAGCAGTTGGGACAGGGGCCCCTACGAGCAGTACTTC

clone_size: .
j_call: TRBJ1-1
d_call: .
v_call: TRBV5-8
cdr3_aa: CASSRVRKSLMNTEAFF
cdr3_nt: TGTGCCAGCAGCCGTGTCAGGAAATCGCTAATGAACACTGAAGCTTTCTTT

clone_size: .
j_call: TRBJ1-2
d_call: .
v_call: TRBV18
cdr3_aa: CASSRSPPEGYTF
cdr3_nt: TGTGCCAGCTCACGGTCCCCCCCGGAGGGCTACACCTTC

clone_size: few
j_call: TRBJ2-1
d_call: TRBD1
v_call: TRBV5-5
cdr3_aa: CASSGQGGHNEQFF
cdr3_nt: TGTGCCAGCAGCGGACAGGGGGGACACAATGAGCAGTTCTTC

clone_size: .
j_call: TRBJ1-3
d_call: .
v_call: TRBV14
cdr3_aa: CASSRYHSNVGNTIYF
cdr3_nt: TGTGCCAGCAGCCGATACCACAGTAACGTTGGAAACACCATATATTTT

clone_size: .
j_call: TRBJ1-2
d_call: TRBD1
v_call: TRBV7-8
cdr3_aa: CASSLWAGGYGYTF
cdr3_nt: TGTGCCAGCAGCTTATGGGCAGGGGGTTATGGCTACACCTTC

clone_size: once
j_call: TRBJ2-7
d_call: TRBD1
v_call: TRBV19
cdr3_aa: CASSIDGFSRQGNDEQYF
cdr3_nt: TGTGCCAGTAGTATAGACGGCTTCTCCCGACAGGGGAATGACGAGCAGTACTTC

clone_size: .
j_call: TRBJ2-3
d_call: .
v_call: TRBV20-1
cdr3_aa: CSAREADTQYF
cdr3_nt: TGCAGTGCTAGAGAGGCAGATACGCAGTATTTT

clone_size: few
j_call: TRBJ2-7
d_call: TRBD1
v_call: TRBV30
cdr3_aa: CAWRDRRFYEQYF
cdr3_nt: TGTGCCTGGAGGGACAGGAGATTTTACGAGCAGTACTTC

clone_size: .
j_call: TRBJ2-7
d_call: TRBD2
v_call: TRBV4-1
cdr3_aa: CASLTSGSYEQYF
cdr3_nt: TGCGCCAGCCTCACTAGCGGGAGCTACGAGCAGTACTTC

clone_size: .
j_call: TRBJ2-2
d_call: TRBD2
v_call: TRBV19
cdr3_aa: CATLGTRFAGELFF
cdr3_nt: TGTGCCACCCTCGGGACTAGATTCGCCGGGGAGCTGTTTTTT

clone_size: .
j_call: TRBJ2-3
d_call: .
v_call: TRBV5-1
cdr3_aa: CASSLGSPGEADTQYF
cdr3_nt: TGCGCCAGCAGCTTGGGTAGTCCGGGAGAGGCAGATACGCAGTATTTT

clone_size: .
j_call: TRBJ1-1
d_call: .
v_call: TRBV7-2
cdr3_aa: CASSFNRVKNTEAFF
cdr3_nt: TGTGCCAGCAGTTTTAACAGGGTAAAGAACACTGAAGCTTTCTTT

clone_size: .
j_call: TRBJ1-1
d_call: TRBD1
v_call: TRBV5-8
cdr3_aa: CASSEGQGYLAEAFF
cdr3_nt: TGTGCCAGCAGCGAGGGACAGGGGTACTTAGCTGAAGCTTTCTTT

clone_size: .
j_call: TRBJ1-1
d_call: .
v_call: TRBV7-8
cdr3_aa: CASSLEHANTEAFF
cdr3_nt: TGTGCCAGCAGCTTAGAACACGCGAACACTGAAGCTTTCTTT

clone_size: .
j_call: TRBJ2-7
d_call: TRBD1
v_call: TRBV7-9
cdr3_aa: CASRGQGYEQYF
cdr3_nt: TGTGCCAGCCGAGGACAGGGCTACGAGCAGTACTTC

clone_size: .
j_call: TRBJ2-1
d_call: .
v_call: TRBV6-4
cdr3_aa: CASSEGQGIEQFF
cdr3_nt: TGTGCCAGCAGTGAAGGGCAGGGGATTGAGCAGTTCTTC

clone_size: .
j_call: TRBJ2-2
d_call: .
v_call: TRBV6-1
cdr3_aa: CASRARGELFF
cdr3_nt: TGTGCCAGCAGGGCCCGCGGGGAGCTGTTTTTT

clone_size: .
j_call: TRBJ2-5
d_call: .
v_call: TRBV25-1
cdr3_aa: CASSDMAGIQETQYF
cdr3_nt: TGTGCCAGCAGTGATATGGCAGGAATCCAAGAGACCCAGTACTTC

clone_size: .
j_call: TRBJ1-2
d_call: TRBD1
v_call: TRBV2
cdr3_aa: CASSGDREGGYTF
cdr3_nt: TGTGCCAGCAGTGGGGACAGGGAAGGTGGCTACACCTTC

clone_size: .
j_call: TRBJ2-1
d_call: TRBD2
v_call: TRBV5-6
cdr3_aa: CASSSTLAGGRVDEQFF
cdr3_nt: TGTGCCAGCAGCTCGACGTTAGCGGGGGGCCGGGTCGATGAGCAGTTCTTC

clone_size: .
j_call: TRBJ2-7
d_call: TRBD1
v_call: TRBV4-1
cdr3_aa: CASSQGLVDRGQSPEQYF
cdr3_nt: TGCGCCAGCAGCCAAGGGCTGGTCGACAGGGGGCAAAGTCCCGAGCAGTACTTC

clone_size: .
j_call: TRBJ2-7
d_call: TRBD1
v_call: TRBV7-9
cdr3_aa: CASSPWTGGSSAYEQYF
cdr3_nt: TGTGCCAGCAGCCCTTGGACAGGCGGTTCCTCGGCCTACGAGCAGTACTTC

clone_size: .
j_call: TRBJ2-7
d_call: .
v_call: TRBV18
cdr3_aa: CASSPSPDYEQYF
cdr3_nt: TGTGCCAGCTCACCGTCGCCGGACTACGAGCAGTACTTC

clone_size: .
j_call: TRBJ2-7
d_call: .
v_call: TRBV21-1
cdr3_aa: CASSTTSGEGASYEQYF
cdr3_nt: TGTGCCAGCAGTACGACTAGCGGGGAGGGGGCCTCCTACGAGCAGTACTTC

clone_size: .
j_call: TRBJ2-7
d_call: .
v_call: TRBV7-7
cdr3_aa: CASSPSGRHYEQYF
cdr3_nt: TGTGCCAGCAGCCCTTCGGGTCGGCACTACGAGCAGTACTTC

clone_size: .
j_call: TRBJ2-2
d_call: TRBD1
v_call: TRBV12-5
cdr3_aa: CASGLVAGQGTGELFF
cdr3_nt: TGTGCTAGTGGTTTGGTAGCGGGACAGGGAACCGGGGAGCTGTTTTTT

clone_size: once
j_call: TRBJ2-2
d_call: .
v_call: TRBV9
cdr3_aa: CASSSDPKGTGELFF
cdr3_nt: TGTGCCAGCAGCTCGGACCCCAAGGGCACCGGGGAGCTGTTTTTT

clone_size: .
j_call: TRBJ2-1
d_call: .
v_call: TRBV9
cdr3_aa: CASSVLAGTVEQFF
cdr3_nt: TGTGCCAGCAGCGTCCTGGCGGGGACCGTTGAGCAGTTCTTC

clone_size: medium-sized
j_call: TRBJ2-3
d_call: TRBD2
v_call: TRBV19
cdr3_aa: CASKRGHATDTQYF
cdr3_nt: TGTGCCAGTAAGCGGGGTCACGCCACAGATACGCAGTATTTT

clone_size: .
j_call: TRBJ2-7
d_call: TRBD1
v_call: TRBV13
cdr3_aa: CASSSRGGLLLSYEQYF
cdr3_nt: TGTGCCAGCAGCTCCAGAGGGGGCCTACTCCTCTCCTACGAGCAGTACTTC

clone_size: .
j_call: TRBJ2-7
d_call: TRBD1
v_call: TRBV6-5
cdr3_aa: CASSYSVTGQSEQYF
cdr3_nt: TGTGCCAGCAGTTACTCGGTGACGGGACAGAGCGAGCAGTACTTC